Here is one T cell receptor beta chain with its context. Its antigen specificity is not known. Qualities for individual bases were not recorded, and no much larger clone is one base off. The listed sequencing device is Illumina NovaSeq 6000. TCRalpha and TCRbeta cDNA libraries were constructed by 5'RACE with constant-segment primers, with sample barcodes and unique molecular identifiers being introduced. RNA was extracted from every sample with Trizol reagent. The libraries were amplified in two PCR steps, and the second step added a second sample barcode and Illumina TruSeq adapters. Sequencing of the libraries was done on an Illumina NovaSeq, producing 2 x 150 bp paired-end reads. In the source study's methods: With migec v1.2.7, reads were demultiplexed and then collapsed into UMI-guided consensus sequences. With mixcr v2.1.11, UMI consensuses were aligned to TRA and TRB V and J templates and assembled into clonotypes. A clonotype was counted as expanded or contracted only if both edgeR and NoisET called the change significant, with noise models trained on biological replicates. For edgeR calls, the cutoffs were a false discovery rate-adjusted p below 0.01 and a log2 fold-change threshold of 1. PCA with hierarchical clustering of max-normalized trajectories of the 1000 most abundant clonotypes was used as exploratory dynamics analysis. Each responding clone was given a CD4 or CD8 phenotype based on the CD4+ and CD8+ repertoires, which had been sequenced separately. TCRdb reworked the public reads: Q25 trimming with fastp, MiXCR clone assembly, productive beta chains retained. Each entry merges the rows of one CDR3 protein and shows their most common DNA and genes. The V and J calls reflect TCRdb's pipeline rather than the authors' work. A total of 350,000 to 450,000 distinct CDR3 sequences appear in this sample, around 27% of them only once. In total, the top ten clones hold roughly 13% of the sample.

The sample is drawn from a study of T-cell memory formation after mild COVID-19 (dated by TCRdb to the early 2020s). Background on the whole study: TCR sequence clusters from the two donors were largely donor specific. In a couple of donors, T-cell clones that expanded and contracted after mild COVID-19 were followed by sequencing TCRalpha and TCRbeta repertoires longitudinally. The cohort comprised two young, previously healthy adult volunteers, one female and one male. What the work shows at the level of the full study, not this receptor alone: The study included only a couple of mild cases, and larger cohorts that include severe cases with pre-infection samples were judged to be necessary. Some responding clones were detected in pre-infection memory, which suggested that pre-existing cross-reactive memory T cells had joined the SARS-CoV-2 response. Contracting CD4+ clones were found mainly in CM and EM memory subsets, while CD8+ clones were enriched in EMRA. Whether the second-wave clones peaking on day 37 were SARS-CoV-2 specific was not confirmed. Clones contracting from day 15 to 85 had balanced CD4/CD8 phenotypes, while a second wave expanding from day 15 to 37 was biased towards CD4+.

PBMCs were isolated by Ficoll-Paque density gradient centrifugation. The CDR3, cysteine through phenylalanine, is 16 amino acids long. Only the CDR3 portion is preserved as DNA: 48 bases, with reading frame beginning at the first base. CDR1 and CDR2 are drawn from the germline V gene: LGHNA, YNFKEQ. V is cut by 1 base and J by 7 bases, and the space between the germline ends is 17 bases. Sequenced input: PBMCs or a T cell subset sorted from them (not recorded which). This sequence uses TRBV4-2 and TRBJ1-5; there is no confident call for the D gene. The sequence was obtained from an adult woman who had mild COVID-19 (a few samples of this study predate the infection). The sample titles of this study are shuffled in the database, so cell type and time point are left out; the donor was told from shared clones. CDR3 loop: CASSQVGGLEGQPQHF. The DNA sequence is given as TGTGCCAGCAGCCAAGTCGGAGGGCTAGAGGGCCAGCCCCAGCATTTT.